The 9 T cell receptor beta chains reported below all come from one sample, sequenced in a study of T cells in Graves' hyperthyroidism and ophthalmopathy. The investigators amplified TCR beta CDR3 regions from RNA transcripts. In the first-round RT-PCR of the TCR CDR3, the HTBI primer set was used. One entry per CDR3 protein results from TCRdb running MiXCR on the multiplex PCR reads. The sample holds 450,000 to 600,000 distinct CDR3 sequences, less than 20% seen once. The sample was blood. Receptor source: a man in his forties with Graves' ophthalmopathy.

This clonotype was counted many times. V and J are TRBV12-3 or TRBV12-4 and TRBJ2-3; D ambiguous. V dropped 1 base and J dropped 1 base, with 9 bases sitting between them. This CDR3 region has 15 residues. CDR3 DNA: TGTGCCAGCAGTTTAGGAGACGGAGGCACAGATACGCAGTATTTT. This sequence encodes CASSLGDGGTDTQYF.

The rearrangement uses TRBV10-3 and TRBJ2-2, with D perhaps matching TRBD2 (6 bases). The CDR3 covers 13 residues. In germline, CDR1 is ENHRY, CDR2 SYGVKD. Trimming removed 4 bases at V and 6 bases at J, with 9 bases between. In nucleotides, the CDR3 is TGTGCCATCAGTGGAGGCGGGGCCGGGGAGCTGTTTTTT. This translates into CAISGGGAGELFF.

The chain carries TRBV10-3 and TRBJ1-2; 8 nucleotides align to TRBD1. The germline V gene has CDR1 ENHRY and CDR2 SYGVKD. J gave up 4 bases and V 4 bases, and 5 bases lay outside the gene matches. The CDR3 is 14 residues long. Here the CDR3 DNA reads TGTGCCATCAGTGGGACAGGGCCAGCCTATGGCTACACCTTC. Translating it yields CAISGTGPAYGYTF.

CDR3 bases: TGTGCCTGGAGGACAGGGATCTACGAGCAGTACTTC. The encoded protein is CAWRTGIYEQYF. This rearrangement joins TRBV30 to TRBJ2-7, with 7 bases matching TRBD1. The V gene end was trimmed by 3 bases and the J gene end by 3 bases; junction bases not matched to a gene: 2. CDR1 and CDR2 (germline): GTSNPN, SVGIG (reference sequence). This CDR3 has 12 residues. Full variable domain (outside the CDR3, taken from reference TRBV30 and TRBJ2-7): SQTIHQWPATLVQPVGSPLSLECTVEGTSNPNLYWYRQAAGRGLQLLFYSVGIGQISSEVPQNLSASRPQDRQFILSSKKLLLSDSGFYLCAWRTGIYEQYFGPGTRLTVT.

The chain uses TRBV4-1 and TRBJ2-6; the D is unclear. The CDR3 is 14 residues long. The ends were cut back, 0 bases at V and 3 bases at J, with 3 bases in the middle. The V gene's germline CDR1 is MGHRA and CDR2 YSYEKL. CDR3 DNA sequence: TGCGCCAGCAGCCAAGATCGTGGGGCCAACGTCCTGACTTTC. Translation gives CASSQDRGANVLTF.

This clonotype was seen only a few times. The chain employs TRBV5-1 and TRBJ2-3, with D hard to call. V was trimmed by 0 bases and J by 4 bases, leaving 12 bases between them. This CDR3 has 15 amino acids. Per the germline V gene, CDR1 is SGHRS and CDR2 is YFSETQ. DNA of the CDR3: TGCGCCAGCAGCTTGGGGGGAAAGTCGGCAGATACGCAGTATTTT. Translated: CASSLGGKSADTQYF.

The chain is built from TRBV19 and TRBJ1-1; 12 positions agree with TRBD1. The CDR3 is 16 residues long. V gave up 9 bases and J gave up 4 bases; unmatched junction bases: 12. The germline CDR1 and CDR2 sequences are LNHDA and SQIVND (reference sequence). CDR3 coding DNA: TGTGCCAGCAAGGGACAGGGGGCCGTCGTTGGCACTGAAGCTTTCTTT. Protein: CASKGQGAVVGTEAFF.

This clonotype has only a few counts. This chain uses TRBV9 with TRBJ2-2, with D unresolved. The CDR3 is made up of 15 amino acids. The germline gives CDR1 SGDLS, CDR2 YYNGEE. Trimming pared 4 bases from V and 0 bases from J, leaving 10 bases between. DNA for the CDR3: TGTGCCAGCAGCCCCTTTAGTGCGAACACCGGGGAGCTGTTTTTT. As protein: CASSPFSANTGELFF. Full variable domain (outside the CDR3, taken from reference TRBV9 and TRBJ2-2): DSGVTQTPKHLITATGQRVTLRCSPRSGDLSVYWYQQSLDQGLQFLIQYYNGEERAKGNILERFSAQQFPDLHSELNLSSLELGDSALYFCASSPFSANTGELFFGEGSRLTVL.

This clonotype was observed at least ten times. The rearrangement uses TRBV3-1 and TRBJ2-2; possibly TRBD2 for D (6 bases). The CDR3 spans 15 residues. Trimming took 3 bases from V and 2 from J, leaving 10 bases between them. Germline CDR1 LGHDT, CDR2 YNNKEL (reference sequence). CDR3 nucleotides: TGTGCCAGCAGCCATCACGGGACTAACACCGGGGAGCTGTTTTTT. Translation: CASSHHGTNTGELFF.